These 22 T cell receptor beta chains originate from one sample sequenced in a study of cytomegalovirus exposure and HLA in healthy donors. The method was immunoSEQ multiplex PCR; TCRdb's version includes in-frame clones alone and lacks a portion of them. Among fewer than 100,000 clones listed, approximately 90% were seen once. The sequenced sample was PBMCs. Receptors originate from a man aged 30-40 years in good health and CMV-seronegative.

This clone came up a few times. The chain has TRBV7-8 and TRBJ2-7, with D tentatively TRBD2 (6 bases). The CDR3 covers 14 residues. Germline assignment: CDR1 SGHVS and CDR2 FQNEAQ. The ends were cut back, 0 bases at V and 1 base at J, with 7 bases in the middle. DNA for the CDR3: TGTGCCAGCAGCTTAGCTGCGGGATCCTACGAGCAGTACTTC. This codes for CASSLAAGSYEQYF.

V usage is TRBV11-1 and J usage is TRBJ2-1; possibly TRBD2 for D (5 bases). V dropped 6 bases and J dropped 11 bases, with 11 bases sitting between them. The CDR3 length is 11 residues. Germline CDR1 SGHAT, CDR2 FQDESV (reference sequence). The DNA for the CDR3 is TGTGCCAGCAGGTCCGGGGATAAGCAGTTCTTC. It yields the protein CASRSGDKQFF.

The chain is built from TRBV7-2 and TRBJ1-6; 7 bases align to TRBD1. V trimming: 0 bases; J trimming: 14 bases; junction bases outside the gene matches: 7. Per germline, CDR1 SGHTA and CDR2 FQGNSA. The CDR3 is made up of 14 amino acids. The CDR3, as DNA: TGTGCCAGCAGCTTAGCAGGGGGCGGAGGAACCCTCCACTTT. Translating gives CASSLAGGGGTLHF. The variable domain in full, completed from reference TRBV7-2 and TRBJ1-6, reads GAGVSQSPSNKVTEKGKDVELRCDPISGHTALYWYRQSLGQGLEFLIYFQGNSAPDKSGLPSDRFSAERTGGSVSTLTIQRTQQEDSAVYLCASSLAGGGGTLHFGNGTRLTVT.

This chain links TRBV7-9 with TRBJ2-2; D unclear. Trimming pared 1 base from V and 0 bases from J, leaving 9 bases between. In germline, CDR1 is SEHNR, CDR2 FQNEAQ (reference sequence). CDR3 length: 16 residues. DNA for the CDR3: TGTGCCAGCAGCTTAGGGCGGCGAGCGAACACCGGGGAGCTGTTTTTT. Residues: CASSLGRRANTGELFF.

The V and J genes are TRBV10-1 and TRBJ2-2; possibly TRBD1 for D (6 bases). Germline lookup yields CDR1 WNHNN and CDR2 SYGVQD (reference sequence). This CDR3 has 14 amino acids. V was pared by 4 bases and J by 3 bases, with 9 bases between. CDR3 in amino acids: CASSVRQDTGELFF. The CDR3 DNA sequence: TGCGCCAGCAGTGTACGACAGGACACCGGGGAGCTGTTTTTT.

The CDR3 loop reads CASSYRGPEDTEAFF. The CDR3 bases are TGTGCCAGCAGTTACAGGGGGCCTGAGGACACTGAAGCTTTCTTT. The V gene is TRBV28, the J gene TRBJ1-1, with 9 bases fitting TRBD1. The CDR3 spans 15 residues. CDR1 and CDR2 from the germline V gene are MDHEN and SYDVKM. Trimming took 4 bases from V and 3 from J; bases not matched to a gene: 6.

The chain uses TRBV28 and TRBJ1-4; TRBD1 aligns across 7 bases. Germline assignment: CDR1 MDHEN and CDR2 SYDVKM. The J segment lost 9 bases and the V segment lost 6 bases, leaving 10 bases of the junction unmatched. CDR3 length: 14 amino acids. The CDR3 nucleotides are TGTGCCAGCAGGGCCGGGACAGTGTCGAAAAAACTGTTTTTT. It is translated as CASRAGTVSKKLFF.

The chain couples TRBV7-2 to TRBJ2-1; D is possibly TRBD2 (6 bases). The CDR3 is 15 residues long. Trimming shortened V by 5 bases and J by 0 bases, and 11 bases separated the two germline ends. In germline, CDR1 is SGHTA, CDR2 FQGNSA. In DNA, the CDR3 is TGTGCCAGCAGCGGAAGCGGGTTCTCCTACAATGAGCAGTTCTTC. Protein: CASSGSGFSYNEQFF.

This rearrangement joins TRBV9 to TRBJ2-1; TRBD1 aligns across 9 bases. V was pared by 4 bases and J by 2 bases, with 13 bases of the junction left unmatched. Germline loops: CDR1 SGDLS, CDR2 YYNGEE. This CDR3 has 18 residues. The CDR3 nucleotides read TGTGCCAGCAGCCCGTCCCGGGACAGGGACCAAGCCTACAATGAGCAGTTCTTC. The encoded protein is CASSPSRDRDQAYNEQFF. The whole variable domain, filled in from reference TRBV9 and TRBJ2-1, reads DSGVTQTPKHLITATGQRVTLRCSPRSGDLSVYWYQQSLDQGLQFLIQYYNGEERAKGNILERFSAQQFPDLHSELNLSSLELGDSALYFCASSPSRDRDQAYNEQFFGPGTRLTVL.

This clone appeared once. In nucleotides, the CDR3 is TGCGCCAGCAGCCAAGGGTGGCAAACCTACGAGCAGTACTTC. Translation: CASSQGWQTYEQYF. The chain recombines TRBV4-1 with TRBJ2-7; D gene unclear. CDR3 size: 14 residues. Deletions cut 1 base from V and 2 bases from J, with 9 bases between. Germline V gene data show CDR1 as MGHRA and CDR2 as YSYEKL.

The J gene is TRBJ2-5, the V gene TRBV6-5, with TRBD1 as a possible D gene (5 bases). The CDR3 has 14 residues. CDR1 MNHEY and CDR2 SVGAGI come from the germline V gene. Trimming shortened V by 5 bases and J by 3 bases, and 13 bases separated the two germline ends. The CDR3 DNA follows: TGTGCCAGCAGTACCAGGGCTCCTAAAGAGACCCAGTACTTC. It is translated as CASSTRAPKETQYF.

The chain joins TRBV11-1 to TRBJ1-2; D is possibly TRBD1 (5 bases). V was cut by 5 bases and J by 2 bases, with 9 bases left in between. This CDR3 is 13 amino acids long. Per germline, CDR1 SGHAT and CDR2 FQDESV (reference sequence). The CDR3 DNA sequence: TGTGCCAGCAGCCATGACAGAAACTATGGCTACACCTTC. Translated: CASSHDRNYGYTF.

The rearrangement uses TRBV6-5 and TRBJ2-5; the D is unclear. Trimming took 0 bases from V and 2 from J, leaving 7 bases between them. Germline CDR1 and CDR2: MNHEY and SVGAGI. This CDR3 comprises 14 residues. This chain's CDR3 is CASSYSGLQETQYF. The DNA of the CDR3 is TGTGCCAGCAGTTACTCGGGCCTACAAGAGACCCAGTACTTC.

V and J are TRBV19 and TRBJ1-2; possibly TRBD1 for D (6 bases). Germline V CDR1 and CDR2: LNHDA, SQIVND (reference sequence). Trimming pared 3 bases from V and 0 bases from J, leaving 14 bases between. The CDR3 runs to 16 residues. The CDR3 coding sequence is TGTGCCAGTAGTATGGGGGCGCTTCCGACTAACTATGGCTACACCTTC. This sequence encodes CASSMGALPTNYGYTF. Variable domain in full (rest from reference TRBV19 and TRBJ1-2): DGGITQSPKYLFRKEGQNVTLSCEQNLNHDAMYWYRQDPGQGLRLIYYSQIVNDFQKGDIAEGYSVSREKKESFPLTVTSAQKNPTAFYLCASSMGALPTNYGYTFGSGTRLTVV.

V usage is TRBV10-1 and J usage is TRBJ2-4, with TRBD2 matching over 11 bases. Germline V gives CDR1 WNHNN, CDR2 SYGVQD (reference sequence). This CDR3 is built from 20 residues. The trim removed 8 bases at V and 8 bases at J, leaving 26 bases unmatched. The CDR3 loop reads CASPGTYLPSGRNLLHIQYF. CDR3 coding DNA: TGCGCCAGCCCAGGCACCTACTTGCCTAGCGGGAGGAACCTGCTCCACATTCAGTACTTC.

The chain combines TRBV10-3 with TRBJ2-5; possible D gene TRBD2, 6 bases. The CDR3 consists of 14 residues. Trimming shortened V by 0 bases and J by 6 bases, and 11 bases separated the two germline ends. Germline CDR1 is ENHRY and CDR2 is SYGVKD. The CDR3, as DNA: TGTGCCATCAGTGAGTCTTTCGGGGGAAAGACCCAGTACTTC. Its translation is CAISESFGGKTQYF.

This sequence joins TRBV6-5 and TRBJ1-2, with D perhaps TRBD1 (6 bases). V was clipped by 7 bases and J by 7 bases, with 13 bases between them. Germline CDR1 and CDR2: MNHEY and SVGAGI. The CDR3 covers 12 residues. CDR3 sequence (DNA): TGTGCCAGCACACAAGGACAGTCTGGCTACACCTTC. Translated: CASTQGQSGYTF.

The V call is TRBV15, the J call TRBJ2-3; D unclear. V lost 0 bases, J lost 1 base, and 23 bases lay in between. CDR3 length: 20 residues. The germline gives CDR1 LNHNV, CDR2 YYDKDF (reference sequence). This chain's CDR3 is CATSRDLNPPSSFGTDTQYF. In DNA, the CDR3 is TGTGCCACCAGCAGAGACCTGAACCCTCCCTCTAGTTTCGGCACAGATACGCAGTATTTT.

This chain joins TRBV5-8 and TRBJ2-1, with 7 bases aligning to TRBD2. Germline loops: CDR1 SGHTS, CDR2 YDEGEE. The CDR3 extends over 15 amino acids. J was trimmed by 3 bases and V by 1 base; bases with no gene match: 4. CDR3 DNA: TGTGCCAGCAGCTTGTTGACGGGGGGCTACAATGAGCAGTTCTTC. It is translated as CASSLLTGGYNEQFF.

The CDR3 DNA is TGTGCCAGCAGTGAACGGAGAGCAACTAATGAAAAACTGTTTTTT. Translation: CASSERRATNEKLFF. This sequence joins TRBV2 and TRBJ1-4; D is undetermined. This CDR3 comprises 15 residues. Germline CDR1 is SNHLY and CDR2 is FYNNEI. Trimming took 2 bases from V and 0 from J, leaving 7 bases between them.

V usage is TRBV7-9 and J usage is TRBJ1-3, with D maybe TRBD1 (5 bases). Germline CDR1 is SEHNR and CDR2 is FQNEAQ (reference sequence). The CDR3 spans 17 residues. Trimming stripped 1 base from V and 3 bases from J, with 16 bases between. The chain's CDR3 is CASSLGGLGGGGNTIYF. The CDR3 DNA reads TGTGCCAGCAGCTTAGGCGGCCTCGGGGGAGGTGGAAACACCATATATTTT.

The CDR3 region is CATSRATSGPGPEQFF. The CDR3 DNA reads TGTGCCACCAGCAGAGCGACTAGCGGCCCAGGGCCGGAGCAGTTCTTC. This chain uses TRBV15 with TRBJ2-1; TRBD2 agrees at 9 bases. The germline CDR1 and CDR2 sequences are LNHNV and YYDKDF (reference sequence). The CDR3 runs to 16 residues. The V and J ends lost 1 base and 10 bases, in that order; junction bases with no gene match: 11.